The 9 T cell receptor beta chains below were found in one sample sequenced in a study of shared clonotypes between healthy human individuals. CD8 cells classed as naive were CD45RO-negative and positively selected for CCR7, excluding terminally differentiated effector memory CD45RA+ cells. Measured with immunoSEQ multiplex PCR; TCRdb has only the in-frame clones, and not every one. The table records about 2.1 million clones, roughly 95% of them present only once. The source material was naive CD8+ T cells from PBMCs. The receptors were sampled from a man aged 18 to 35 in good health. Some clones in this sample may be carry-over from other donors' samples.

The chain has TRBV15 and TRBJ1-4; weak D call: TRBD1 (5 bases). Trimming removed 3 bases from V and 6 bases from J, with 17 bases in between. Per germline, CDR1 LNHNV and CDR2 YYDKDF (reference sequence). CDR3 size: 16 residues. The CDR3 protein is CATSSFREGLDEKLFF. The DNA for the CDR3 is TGTGCCACCAGCAGCTTCAGGGAGGGACTAGATGAAAAACTGTTTTTT.

In its sample, this clone was seen once. V and J are TRBV5-8 and TRBJ2-7, with a possible D match to TRBD2 (6 bases). The V end was cut by 4 bases, the J end by 1 base, with 18 bases between. The CDR3 consists of 16 residues. Germline V CDR1 and CDR2: SGHTS, YDEGEE. DNA for the CDR3: TGTGCCAGCAGCCGGGGACCGGGCGGGGATTCCTACGAGCAGTACTTC. It encodes CASSRGPGGDSYEQYF.

V is TRBV6-1 and J is TRBJ2-7, with D perhaps matching TRBD2 (5 bases). The V end was cut by 1 base, the J end by 7 bases, with 11 bases between. The germline gives CDR1 MNHNS, CDR2 SASEGT. There are 13 residues in the CDR3. In DNA, the CDR3 is TGTGCCAGCAGTGAAGTAAGGTGGACTGAGCAGTACTTC. Protein sequence: CASSEVRWTEQYF.

J is TRBJ2-1 and V is TRBV27; no definite D call. Germline V gene lookup returns CDR1 MNHEY and CDR2 SMNVEV (reference sequence). The CDR3 length is 13 residues. Trimming removed 1 base at V and 5 bases at J, with 6 bases between. CDR3 amino acids: CASSLYYNNEQFF. The CDR3 DNA reads TGTGCCAGCAGTTTATACTATAACAATGAGCAGTTCTTC.

J is TRBJ2-7 and V is TRBV6-1; D call uncertain. The CDR3 length is 11 residues. The germline V gene encodes CDR1 MNHNS and CDR2 SASEGT. V lost 4 bases and J lost 11, with 12 bases in between. The CDR3 DNA is TGTGCCAGCAGTGCCAACAAACTGGAGTACTTC. Its translation is CASSANKLEYF.

The chain has TRBV2 and TRBJ2-3, with D maybe TRBD2 (6 bases). Germline CDR1 and CDR2: SNHLY and FYNNEI. Trimming removed 8 bases from V and 4 bases from J, with 19 bases in between. The CDR3 spans 15 residues. The CDR3 region has the DNA TGTGCCAGCGGCCCCCGGGGGTCCGGGGCAGATACGCAGTATTTT. It specifies CASGPRGSGADTQYF.

The chain has TRBV11-1 and TRBJ2-5; 9 positions match TRBD1. V dropped 5 bases and J dropped 5; count of bases not matched to a gene: 9. This CDR3 has 15 amino acids. The germline V gene has CDR1 SGHAT and CDR2 FQDESV (reference sequence). The DNA for the CDR3 is TGTGCCAGCAGCCCACTTACAGGGGGCTGGGAGACCCAGTACTTC. It translates to CASSPLTGGWETQYF.

The gene calls are TRBV5-6 and TRBJ2-1; no definite D call. This CDR3 is built from 14 residues. Trimming pared 4 bases from V and 2 bases from J, leaving 10 bases between. Germline V gives CDR1 SGHDT, CDR2 YYEEEE. The CDR3 sequence: CASSIAGTYNEQFF. CDR3 nucleotide sequence: TGTGCCAGCAGCATAGCTGGGACCTACAATGAGCAGTTCTTC.

The V and J genes are TRBV27 and TRBJ2-1; D is unclear. Germline CDR1 and CDR2: MNHEY and SMNVEV (reference sequence). The CDR3 covers 14 residues. Trimming stripped 5 bases from V and 3 bases from J, with 11 bases between. In nucleotides, the CDR3 is TGTGCCAGCAGTCCCGCGGATTACTACAATGAGCAGTTCTTC. It encodes CASSPADYYNEQFF.